The T cell receptor (beta chain) described here comes from a study of T cell responses to AZD1222 COVID-19 vaccine. About this clone: Antigen unknown.

The study, taken as a whole, reports: Seropositive at baseline were only a handful of AZD1222 recipients. Sampling that yielded the repertoires occurred only after the peak T cell response. Across spike, vaccine-associated CD4 TCRs were found, dominant at 160-218 and 743-854. A mostly white British donor set with more females was recruited, and clonal diversity was possibly underestimated.

This table comes from immunoSEQ multiplex PCR, and its TCRdb copy is limited to in-frame clones, with some not included. This sample has about 120,000 clones; just under 90% occur once, and the top ten carry roughly 12%. Germline V gene sequence: CDR1 LGHNA, CDR2 YSLEER. The CDR3 totals 15 residues. Germline trimming cut 1 base from V and 7 bases from J; bases unmatched to any gene: 7. The sample was peripheral blood, taken on day 0 of AZD1222 vaccination. The clonotype originates from an adult in good health. The chain links TRBV4-3 to TRBJ1-2; 9 bases match TRBD1. DNA of the CDR3: TGCGCCAGCAGCCAAGCCGGGACAGGGTTTAGTGGCTACACCTTC. It codes for CASSQAGTGFSGYTF.